The rows below give T cell receptor beta chains drawn from one sample of a study of blood T cell repertoires in COVID-19. This table comes from immunoSEQ multiplex PCR, and its TCRdb copy is limited to in-frame clones, with some not included. The sample lists around 140,000 clones, approximately 80% seen once, with roughly 9% in the top ten. Sequencing was done on a sample of peripheral blood. The receptors come from a woman aged 60-75 years with active or convalescent COVID-19. Both conserved end residues are part of each CDR3. The order of the fields is D gene, clone size, J gene, V gene, CDR3 DNA, CDR3 protein. The D gene is left open where the match is weak. Where a row states a size, it is once, few, many or the class of an expanded clone; other rows omit it.

d_call: TRBD1; clone_size: many; j_call: TRBJ1-4; v_call: TRBV30; cdr3_nt: TGTGCCTGGAGTCCACCGACAGGGAAAAATGAAAAACTGTTTTTT; cdr3_aa: CAWSPPTGKNEKLFF
d_call: -; clone_size: few; j_call: TRBJ1-1; v_call: TRBV7-2; cdr3_nt: TGTGCCAGCAGCTTAGTAGCTCTGCTCGGGAACACTGAAGCTTTCTTT; cdr3_aa: CASSLVALLGNTEAFF
d_call: -; clone_size: -; j_call: TRBJ1-2; v_call: TRBV4-1; cdr3_nt: TGCGCCAGCAGCCAAGGAAGAAGGGGCCTCATCTATGGCTACACCTTC; cdr3_aa: CASSQGRRGLIYGYTF
d_call: -; clone_size: -; j_call: TRBJ1-5; v_call: TRBV2; cdr3_nt: TGTGCCAGCAGTGAGGGGCAGTTGAGCAATCAGCCCCAGCATTTT; cdr3_aa: CASSEGQLSNQPQHF
d_call: TRBD1; clone_size: -; j_call: TRBJ2-5; v_call: TRBV9; cdr3_nt: TGTGCCAGCAGCGGGGGACAGGGAGGAGAGACCCAGTACTTC; cdr3_aa: CASSGGQGGETQYF
d_call: -; clone_size: -; j_call: TRBJ1-4; v_call: TRBV7-3; cdr3_nt: TGTGCCAGCAGCTTTGGCGGGTTGAGAGAAAAACTGTTTTTT; cdr3_aa: CASSFGGLREKLFF
d_call: TRBD2; clone_size: -; j_call: TRBJ2-7; v_call: TRBV5-4; cdr3_nt: TGTGCCAGCAGCGAGGGACTAGCCAGGGAAGAGCAGTACTTC; cdr3_aa: CASSEGLAREEQYF
d_call: -; clone_size: -; j_call: TRBJ1-1; v_call: TRBV21-1; cdr3_nt: TGTGCCAGCAGCAAAGCGAGACCCCCCCTCGGGGGCACTGAAGCTTTCTTT; cdr3_aa: CASSKARPPLGGTEAFF
d_call: -; clone_size: -; j_call: TRBJ1-4; v_call: TRBV10-3; cdr3_nt: TGTGCCATCGGGGACTTGCGGGAAAAACTGTTTTTT; cdr3_aa: CAIGDLREKLFF
d_call: -; clone_size: -; j_call: TRBJ2-7; v_call: TRBV6-2/TRBV6-3; cdr3_nt: TGTGCCAGCAGTCTCGGGAACTACGAGCAGTACTTC; cdr3_aa: CASSLGNYEQYF
d_call: TRBD1; clone_size: -; j_call: TRBJ1-6; v_call: TRBV4-1; cdr3_nt: TGCGCCAGCAGCCAAGACGGGTTTGGTACAGGGGGTCACTCACCCCTCCACTTT; cdr3_aa: CASSQDGFGTGGHSPLHF
d_call: TRBD1; clone_size: -; j_call: TRBJ2-3; v_call: TRBV28; cdr3_nt: TGTGCCAGCGCCTCGGGGACAGGAGGCACAGATACGCAGTATTTT; cdr3_aa: CASASGTGGTDTQYF
d_call: TRBD1; clone_size: -; j_call: TRBJ1-5; v_call: TRBV11-2; cdr3_nt: TGTGCCAGCAGCCCCACAGGGGGCGGCAATCAGCCCCAGCATTTT; cdr3_aa: CASSPTGGGNQPQHF
d_call: -; clone_size: -; j_call: TRBJ1-1; v_call: TRBV28; cdr3_nt: TGTGCCAGCAGCAACAAAAGGGGGATGAACACTGAAGCTTTCTTT; cdr3_aa: CASSNKRGMNTEAFF
d_call: -; clone_size: -; j_call: TRBJ1-6; v_call: TRBV19; cdr3_nt: TGTGCCACTAGGACGGAGAATTCACCCCTCCACTTT; cdr3_aa: CATRTENSPLHF
d_call: TRBD1; clone_size: -; j_call: TRBJ1-1; v_call: TRBV5-1; cdr3_nt: TGCGCCAGCAGCGGGCAGGGGGCAATCACTGAAGCTTTCTTT; cdr3_aa: CASSGQGAITEAFF
d_call: -; clone_size: -; j_call: TRBJ1-4; v_call: TRBV6-6; cdr3_nt: TGTGCCAGTTCCGTAAATGAAAAACTGTTTTTT; cdr3_aa: CASSVNEKLFF
d_call: TRBD1; clone_size: -; j_call: TRBJ2-5; v_call: TRBV27; cdr3_nt: TGTGCCAGCAGTTTAGGCCGACAGGGTATTAAGTACTTC; cdr3_aa: CASSLGRQGIKYF
d_call: -; clone_size: few; j_call: TRBJ2-5; v_call: TRBV7-2; cdr3_nt: TGTGCCAGCAGCCAAACCCCGCGGCAAGGGACCCAGTACTTC; cdr3_aa: CASSQTPRQGTQYF
d_call: TRBD1; clone_size: once; j_call: TRBJ1-6; v_call: TRBV6-4; cdr3_nt: TGTGCCAGCAGGCTCCAGGGGGATTCACCCCTCCACTTT; cdr3_aa: CASRLQGDSPLHF
d_call: -; clone_size: -; j_call: TRBJ1-2; v_call: TRBV14; cdr3_nt: TGTGCCAGCAGCCTTGCGGGGGCTAACTATGGCTACACCTTC; cdr3_aa: CASSLAGANYGYTF
d_call: TRBD1; clone_size: once; j_call: TRBJ2-1; v_call: TRBV5-1; cdr3_nt: TGCGCCAGCAGCTTGGGACAGGGCTATTACAATGAGCAGTTCTTC; cdr3_aa: CASSLGQGYYNEQFF
d_call: -; clone_size: -; j_call: TRBJ2-5; v_call: TRBV7-2; cdr3_nt: TGTGCCAGCAGCTCAGACAGATTCCAAGAGACCCAGTACTTC; cdr3_aa: CASSSDRFQETQYF